This T cell receptor beta chain came from a study of cytomegalovirus exposure and HLA in healthy donors. Study-level points and caveats: Previously analyzed data showed that most TCR beta V segments were productive at a frequency of about 87% or about 30%. The study recorded 164 TCR beta chains that were cytomegalovirus-associated.

Use of 60 Vbeta and 13 Jbeta primers characterized the PCR. Repertoires were generated with immunoSEQ multiplex PCR, while TCRdb's copy carries only in-frame clones and drops some. Of 250,000 to 350,000 clones in the sample, just over 85% are singletons; the top ten hold less than 4.5%. Germline CDR1 and CDR2: WNHNN and SYGVQD (reference sequence). The CDR3 sequence is 10 residues long. V gave up 8 bases and J gave up 6 bases, with 5 bases separating them. This clone was seen a few times. The antigen remains undetermined. The V and J genes are TRBV10-1 and TRBJ1-5; D is undetermined. This TCR was recovered from a man between 40 and 49 years old in good health and CMV-seropositive. Sample: PBMCs. CDR3 residues: CASPRQPQHF. CDR3 nucleotide sequence: TGCGCCAGCCCCCGTCAGCCCCAGCATTTT.